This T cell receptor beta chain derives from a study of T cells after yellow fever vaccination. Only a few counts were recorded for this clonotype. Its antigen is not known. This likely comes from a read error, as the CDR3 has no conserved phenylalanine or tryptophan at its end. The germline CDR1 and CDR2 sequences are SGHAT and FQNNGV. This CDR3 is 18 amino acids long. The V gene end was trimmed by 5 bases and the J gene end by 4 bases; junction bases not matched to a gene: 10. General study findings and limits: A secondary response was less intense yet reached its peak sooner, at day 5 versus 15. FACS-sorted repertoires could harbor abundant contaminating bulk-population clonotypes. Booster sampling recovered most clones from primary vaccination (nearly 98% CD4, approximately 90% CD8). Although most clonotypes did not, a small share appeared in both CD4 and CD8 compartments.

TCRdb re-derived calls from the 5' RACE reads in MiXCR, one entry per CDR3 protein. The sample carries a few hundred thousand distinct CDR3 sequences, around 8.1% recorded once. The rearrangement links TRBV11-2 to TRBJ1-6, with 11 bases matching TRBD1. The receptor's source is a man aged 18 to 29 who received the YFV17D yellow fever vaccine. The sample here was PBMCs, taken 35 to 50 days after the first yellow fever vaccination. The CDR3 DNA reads TGTGCCAGCAGCACAGAATCCGGGACAGGGGGGTATAATTCACCCCTCCACCTT. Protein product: CASSTESGTGGYNSPLHL.